The rows below give T cell receptor beta chains drawn from one sample of a study of siplizumab effects on memory and regulatory T cells. Sequenced by immunoSEQ multiplex PCR; TCRdb stores in-frame clones only, minus some. The data contain some 90,000 clones, 90% of them singletons. The sequencing sample was made of CD4+ T cells sorted from blood. The source of these receptors is a human donor in good health. Each CDR3 is given with its conserved first and last residue.

V gene: TRBV11-3; CDR3 protein: CASNSMGRREAFF
V gene: TRBV5-1; CDR3 protein: CASTPSSTSTGELFF
V gene: TRBV5-4; CDR3 protein: CASSLAYRGSYEQYF
V gene: TRBV19; CDR3 protein: CASANSGNQETQYF
V gene: TRBV18; CDR3 protein: CASSPGRVLEPQHF
V gene: TRBV6-4; CDR3 protein: CASTLKTPRGEEEAFF
V gene: TRBV30; CDR3 protein: CAWGRDNSGNTIYF
V gene: TRBV5-1; CDR3 protein: CASSPYKKTSDEQYF
V gene: TRBV2; CDR3 protein: CASTRRNTEAFF
V gene: TRBV2; CDR3 protein: CASSEEREATYEQYF
V gene: TRBV29-1; CDR3 protein: CSGQGEAYEQYF
V gene: TRBV5-1; CDR3 protein: CASSLTGASYNEQFF
V gene: TRBV6-1; CDR3 protein: CASSGTGTNYGYTF
V gene: TRBV6-1; CDR3 protein: CASSVFSGPYEQYF
V gene: TRBV21-1; CDR3 protein: CASSPKGHTNTGELFF
V gene: TRBV15; CDR3 protein: CATSRGGEGAQTQYF
V gene: TRBV5-1; CDR3 protein: CASSSRTGVTYEQYF
V gene: TRBV7-2; CDR3 protein: CASSLAAGETQYF
V gene: TRBV25-1; CDR3 protein: CASSGPTEQFF
V gene: TRBV4-2; CDR3 protein: CASSQGRGGKADTQYF
V gene: TRBV10-3; CDR3 protein: CAISTGTGTTGNTIYF
V gene: TRBV5-1; CDR3 protein: CASGLDNSYNEQFF
V gene: TRBV28; CDR3 protein: CASSFLGSGETQYF
V gene: TRBV7-9; CDR3 protein: CASSRLPYEQYF
V gene: TRBV5-1; CDR3 protein: CASSLGLAGSTDTQYF
V gene: TRBV5-1; CDR3 protein: CASSLYSSGRAGETQYF
V gene: TRBV7-8; CDR3 protein: CASSLNPSYNEQFF
V gene: TRBV7-2; CDR3 protein: CASIKRSGANVLTF
V gene: TRBV30; CDR3 protein: CASSQSSYEQYF
V gene: TRBV5-1; CDR3 protein: CASSLSPGQGDEKLFF
V gene: TRBV30; CDR3 protein: CAWEPGLTRYEQYF
V gene: TRBV9; CDR3 protein: CASSHSLRDRDTEAFF
V gene: TRBV10-3; CDR3 protein: CAIRTTGVPASGRAIYNEQFF
V gene: TRBV6-1; CDR3 protein: CASSDRQGGTEAFF
V gene: TRBV7-8; CDR3 protein: CASSLAVSSRVAFNQPQHF
V gene: TRBV28; CDR3 protein: CASSPTGTGREQYF
V gene: TRBV6-1; CDR3 protein: CASPGPIAKNIQYF
V gene: TRBV9; CDR3 protein: CASSVGLGEGHYEQFF
V gene: TRBV27; CDR3 protein: CASSFSGLAGLGDTGELFF
V gene: TRBV30; CDR3 protein: CAWSAQGAKNIQYF
V gene: TRBV25-1; CDR3 protein: CASSEQGAKNIQYF
V gene: TRBV5-6; CDR3 protein: CASSLITGMYNEQFF
V gene: TRBV7-3; CDR3 protein: CASSLAQQGWGTGELFF
V gene: TRBV9; CDR3 protein: CASSVVLAGGPDTQYF
V gene: TRBV5-1; CDR3 protein: CASSDGPGRDEQFF